Following are 7 T cell receptor beta chains from one sample sequenced in a study of shared clonotypes between healthy human individuals. Assay: immunoSEQ multiplex PCR; the TCRdb copy retains only in-frame clones and omits some. The top ten clones hold about 0.25% of a sample with fewer than 1 million clones, about 96% of them seen once. As defined, naive CD8 cells were CD45RO-negative and positively selected for CCR7, with terminally differentiated effector memory CD45RA+ cells excluded. The sequenced material came from naive CD8+ T cells sorted from blood. The receptors shown here come from a man aged 25-40 years in good health.

This sequence joins TRBV5-1 and TRBJ2-7; 10 bases are a match to TRBD1. J gave up 0 bases and V 2 bases, and 11 bases lay outside the gene matches. This CDR3 is built from 18 residues. CDR1 and CDR2 from the germline V gene are SGHRS and YFSETQ. CDR3 sequence: CASSLRIDDRGHSYEQYF. The CDR3 DNA follows: TGCGCCAGCAGCTTACGCATCGATGACAGGGGGCACTCCTACGAGCAGTACTTC.

This clone was counted only a few times. The chain links TRBV27 to TRBJ1-4; a possible D gene is TRBD1 (5 bases). This CDR3 region has 14 residues. V lost 2 bases and J 6 bases, leaving 10 bases between the germline ends. Germline V CDR1 and CDR2: MNHEY, SMNVEV (reference sequence). As DNA, the CDR3 is TGTGCCAGCAGTTTACTGGGGCAGGATGAAAAACTGTTTTTT. Protein product: CASSLLGQDEKLFF.

This chain joins TRBV7-9 and TRBJ1-5; the D is unclear. The CDR3 sequence is 14 residues long. CDR1 is SEHNR and CDR2 is FQNEAQ in the germline V gene (reference sequence). Trimming removed 5 bases from V and 5 bases from J, with 13 bases in between. CDR3 protein: CASSPERSDQPQHF. The CDR3, as DNA: TGTGCCAGCAGCCCGGAGCGCAGCGATCAGCCCCAGCATTTT.

The gene calls are TRBV5-1 and TRBJ1-1; D ambiguous. V dropped 2 bases and J dropped 5 bases, with 16 bases sitting between them. The CDR3 consists of 15 residues. Germline values: CDR1 SGHRS, CDR2 YFSETQ. The CDR3 spells CASSFSEDRVTEAFF. The DNA for the CDR3 is TGCGCCAGCAGCTTTTCGGAGGATCGAGTAACTGAAGCTTTCTTT.

As regards this clone: The sample has other DNA sequences that encode this CDR3 too. The chain has TRBV5-4 and TRBJ2-3; 12 positions match TRBD2. J was trimmed by 4 bases and V by 1 base; bases with no gene match: 1. This CDR3 comprises 15 residues. The V gene's germline CDR1 is SGHNT and CDR2 YYREEE (reference sequence). CDR3 region: CASSLLAGGPDTQYF. The CDR3 nucleotides read TGTGCCAGCAGCTTGCTAGCGGGAGGGCCAGATACGCAGTATTTT.

Details on this clone: The sample has other DNA sequences that encode this CDR3 too. The chain employs TRBV5-1 and TRBJ2-1, with D possibly matching TRBD2 (5 bases). With 7 bases removed from V and 7 bases from J, the gap between germline ends came to 9 bases. The length of the CDR3 is 11 residues. CDR1 and CDR2 (germline): SGHRS, YFSETQ. The CDR3 loop is CASSGENEQFF. CDR3 bases: TGCGCCAGCTCCGGGGAAAATGAGCAGTTCTTC.

CDR3 region: CATSRNRWVEQFF. DNA for the CDR3: TGTGCCACCAGCCGAAATCGTTGGGTTGAGCAGTTCTTC. The chain has TRBV15 and TRBJ2-1; no reliable D call. CDR3 size: 13 residues. Trimming left V 5 bases short and J 9 bases short, with 14 bases between. CDR1 and CDR2 (germline): LNHNV, YYDKDF (reference sequence).